This paragraph reports one TCR beta chain. The germline V and J ends were trimmed by 2 bases and 4 bases, with 9 bases remaining between them. The CDR3 covers 13 residues. TCRdb ran MiXCR on the 5' RACE reads and lists one entry per CDR3 protein. In the table there are some 1,600,000 distinct CDR3 sequences, about 32% of which are singletons. The data were taken from a study of identical twins. The rearrangement joins TRBV12-3 or TRBV12-4 to TRBJ2-7; a possible D gene is TRBD2 (5 bases). Sequencing input: cord blood. This sequence originates from a newborn girl in good health. CDR3 in DNA: TGTGCCAGCAGTTTACACGGGGAGTACGAGCAGTACTTC. Its protein product is CASSLHGEYEQYF.